This T cell receptor beta chain derives from a study of blood T cell repertoires in COVID-19. Measured with immunoSEQ multiplex PCR; TCRdb has only the in-frame clones, and not every one. Altogether about 190,000 clones are present, about 81% being singletons, with the ten largest covering approximately 3%. V dropped 4 bases and J dropped 8; count of bases not matched to a gene: 6. This CDR3 has 15 amino acids. Per the germline V gene, CDR1 is MDHEN and CDR2 is SYDVKM. The source of this sequence is a woman aged 30 to 39 who had recovered from COVID-19. The J gene is TRBJ1-4, the V gene TRBV28; 11 bases align to TRBD1. The specimen was PBMCs or T cells enriched from blood (not recorded which). In DNA form, the CDR3 reads TGTGCCAGCAGTTCGGGGACAGGGGGTAAAGAAAAACTGTTTTTT. Translating it yields CASSSGTGGKEKLFF.